The text below deals with one T cell receptor (beta chain). This specimen belongs to a study of technical replicates of blood from a few donors. Measured with immunoSEQ multiplex PCR; TCRdb has only the in-frame clones, and not every one. Seen here are almost 70,000 clones, about 90% observed once, and the top ten hold 3.5% to 5%. The sequenced sample was PBMCs. The TCR comes from a human donor in good health. Some clones in this sample may be carry-over from other donors' samples.

The CDR3: CASTPDSGGSSYNEQFF. CDR3 in DNA: TGTGCCAGCACCCCTGACAGCGGGGGAAGCTCCTACAATGAGCAGTTCTTC. The chain recombines TRBV4-2 with TRBJ2-1, with TRBD2 matching over 8 bases. Germline assignment: CDR1 LGHNA and CDR2 YNFKEQ. V trimming: 7 bases; J trimming: 0 bases; junction bases outside the gene matches: 11. The CDR3 is 17 amino acids.